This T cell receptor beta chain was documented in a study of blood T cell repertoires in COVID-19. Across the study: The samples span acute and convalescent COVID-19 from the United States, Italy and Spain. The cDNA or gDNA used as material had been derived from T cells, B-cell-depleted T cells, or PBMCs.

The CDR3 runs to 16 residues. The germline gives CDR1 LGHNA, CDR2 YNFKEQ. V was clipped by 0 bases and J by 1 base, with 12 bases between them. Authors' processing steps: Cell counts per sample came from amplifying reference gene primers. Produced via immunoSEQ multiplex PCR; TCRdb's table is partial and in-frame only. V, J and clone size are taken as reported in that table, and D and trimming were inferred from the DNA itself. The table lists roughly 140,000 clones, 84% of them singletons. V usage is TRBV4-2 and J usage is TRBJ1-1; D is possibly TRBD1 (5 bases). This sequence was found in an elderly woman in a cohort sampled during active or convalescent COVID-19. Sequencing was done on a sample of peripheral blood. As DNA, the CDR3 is TGTGCCAGCAGCCAAGACGGGGGAGGGACGAACACTGAAGCTTTCTTT. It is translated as CASSQDGGGTNTEAFF.